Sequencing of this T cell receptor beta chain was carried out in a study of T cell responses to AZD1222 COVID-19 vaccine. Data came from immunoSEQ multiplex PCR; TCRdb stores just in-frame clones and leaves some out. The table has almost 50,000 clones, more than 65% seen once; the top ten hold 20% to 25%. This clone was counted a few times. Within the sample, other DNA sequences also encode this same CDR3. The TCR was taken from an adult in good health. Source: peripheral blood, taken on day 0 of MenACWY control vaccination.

As DNA, the CDR3 is TGTGCCACCAGCAGGACAGGGAACACTGAAGCTTTCTTT. This translates into CATSRTGNTEAFF. The chain links TRBV15 to TRBJ1-1; D perhaps matches TRBD1 (6 bases). CDR1 is LNHNV and CDR2 is YYDKDF in the germline V gene (reference sequence). V dropped 3 bases and J dropped 1 base, with 6 bases sitting between them. This CDR3 has 13 residues. The full variable domain, in which reference TRBV15 and TRBJ1-1 provide the parts outside the CDR3, is DAMVIQNPRYQVTQFGKPVTLSCSQTLNHNVMYWYQQKSSQAPKLLFHYYDKDFNNEADTPDNFQSRRPNTSFCFLDIRSPGLGDTAMYLCATSRTGNTEAFFGQGTRLTVV.